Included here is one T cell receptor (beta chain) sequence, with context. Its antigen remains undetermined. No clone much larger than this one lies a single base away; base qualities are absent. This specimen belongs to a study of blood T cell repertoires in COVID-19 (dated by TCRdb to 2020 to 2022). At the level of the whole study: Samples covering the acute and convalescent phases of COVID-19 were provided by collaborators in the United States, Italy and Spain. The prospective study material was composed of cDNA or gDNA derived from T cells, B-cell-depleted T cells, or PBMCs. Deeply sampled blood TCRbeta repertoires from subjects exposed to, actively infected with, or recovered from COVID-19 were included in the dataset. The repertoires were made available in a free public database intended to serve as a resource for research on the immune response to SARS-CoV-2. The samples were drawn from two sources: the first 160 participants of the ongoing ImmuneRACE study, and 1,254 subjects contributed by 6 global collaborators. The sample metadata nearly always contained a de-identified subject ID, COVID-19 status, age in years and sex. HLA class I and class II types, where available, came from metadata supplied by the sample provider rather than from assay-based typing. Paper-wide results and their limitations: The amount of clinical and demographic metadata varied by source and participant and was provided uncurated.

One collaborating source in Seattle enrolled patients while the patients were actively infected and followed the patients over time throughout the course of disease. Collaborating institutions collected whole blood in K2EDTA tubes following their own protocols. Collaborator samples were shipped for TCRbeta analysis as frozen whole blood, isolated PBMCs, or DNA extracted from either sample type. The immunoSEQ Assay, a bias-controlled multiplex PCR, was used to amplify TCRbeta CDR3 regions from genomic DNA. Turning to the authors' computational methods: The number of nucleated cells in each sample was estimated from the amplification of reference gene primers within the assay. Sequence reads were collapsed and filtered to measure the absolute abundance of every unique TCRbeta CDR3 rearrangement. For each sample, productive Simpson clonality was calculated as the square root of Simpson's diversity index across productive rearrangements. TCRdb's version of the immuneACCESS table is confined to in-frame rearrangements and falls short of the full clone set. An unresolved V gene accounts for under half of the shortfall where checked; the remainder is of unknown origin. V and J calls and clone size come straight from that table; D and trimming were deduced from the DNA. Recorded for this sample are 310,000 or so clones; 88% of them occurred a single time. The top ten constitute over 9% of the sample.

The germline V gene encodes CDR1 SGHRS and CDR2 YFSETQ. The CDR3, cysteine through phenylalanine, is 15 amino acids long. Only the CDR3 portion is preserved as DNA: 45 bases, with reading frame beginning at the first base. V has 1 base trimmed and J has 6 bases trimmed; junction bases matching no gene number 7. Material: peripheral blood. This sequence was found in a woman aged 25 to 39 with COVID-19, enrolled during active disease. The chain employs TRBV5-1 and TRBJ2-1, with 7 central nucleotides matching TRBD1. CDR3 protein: CASSLTGELFNEQFF. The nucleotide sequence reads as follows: TGCGCCAGCAGCTTGACAGGGGAACTCTTCAATGAGCAGTTCTTC. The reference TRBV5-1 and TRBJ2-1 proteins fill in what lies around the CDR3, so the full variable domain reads KAGVTQTPRYLIKTRGQQVTLSCSPISGHRSVSWYQQTPGQGLQFLFEYFSETQRNKGNFPGRFSGRQFSNSRSEMNVSTLELGDSALYLCASSLTGELFNEQFFGPGTRLTVL.